This T cell receptor beta chain was observed in a study of cytomegalovirus exposure and HLA in healthy donors. Broader study findings: Clonal expansion, a later analysis showed, was greater in HLA-associated TCR beta chains than in equally common others.

Points on this clone: Its antigen is still unknown.

Germline V gene sequence: CDR1 GTSNPN, CDR2 SVGIG (reference sequence). The CDR3 has 14 amino acids. J gave up 6 bases and V 3 bases, and 5 bases lay outside the gene matches. It was healthy bone marrow donors who served as donors. Vbeta (60) and Jbeta (13) primers were used in the PCR. Only in-frame clones appear in the TCRdb table, and some are missing; sequencing was by immunoSEQ multiplex PCR. The sample holds more than 150,000 clones; 84% are singletons and the top ten take about 0.25%. The V and J genes are TRBV30 and TRBJ2-2; 9 nucleotides align to TRBD2. The source material was PBMCs. This receptor was identified in a boy under 18 in good health and CMV-seronegative. CDR3 nucleotides: TGTGCCTGGAGGGCGGGGGGGCTTGCCGGGGAGCTGTTTTTT. Protein product: CAWRAGGLAGELFF. The full variable domain, completed using reference TRBV30 and TRBJ2-2, is SQTIHQWPATLVQPVGSPLSLECTVEGTSNPNLYWYRQAAGRGLQLLFYSVGIGQISSEVPQNLSASRPQDRQFILSSKKLLLSDSGFYLCAWRAGGLAGELFFGEGSRLTVL.